Shown below are 3 T cell receptor beta chains from a single sample sequenced in a study of neurological immune-mediated disorders. Time point denoted: longitudinal time-point 1 (baseline). TCRdb independently ran MiXCR on the 5' RACE reads; one entry per CDR3 protein. The data show about 49,000 distinct CDR3 sequences, with 9% to 10% seen just once and under 2% held by the top ten. Material for sequencing was PBMCs. These receptor sequences come from a woman aged 35 to 49 in good health.

This clonotype was recorded many times. This rearrangement joins TRBV9 to TRBJ1-2, with D possibly TRBD1 on 5 matching bases. This CDR3 spans 15 amino acids. Germline CDR1 SGDLS, CDR2 YYNGEE. Trimming pared 0 bases from V and 5 bases from J, leaving 14 bases between. The CDR3 nucleotides read TGTGCCAGCAGCGTAGCTACGGGGCCGGGATATGGCTACACCTTC. This gives the protein CASSVATGPGYGYTF.

This clonotype has a count of ten or more. The chain joins TRBV7-9 to TRBJ2-5, with TRBD1 matching 10 bases. V was clipped by 5 bases and J by 3 bases; unmatched bases: 3. Looked up from germline, CDR1 is SEHNR and CDR2 is FQNEAQ (reference sequence). This CDR3 has 14 residues. CDR3 amino acids: CASSPGQGEETQYF. In DNA form, the CDR3 reads TGTGCCAGCAGCCCCGGACAGGGGGAAGAGACCCAGTACTTC.

Ten or more counts support this clonotype. The chain combines TRBV7-2 with TRBJ2-1; D gene ambiguous. Trimming pared 5 bases from V and 5 bases from J, leaving 10 bases between. Germline assignment: CDR1 SGHTA and CDR2 FQGNSA. The CDR3 consists of 13 residues. The CDR3 DNA reads as TGTGCCAGCAGCCGAGACCCCCACAATGAGCAGTTCTTC. Protein: CASSRDPHNEQFF. Together with reference TRBV7-2 and TRBJ2-1, the CDR3 gives the full variable domain: GAGVSQSPSNKVTEKGKDVELRCDPISGHTALYWYRQSLGQGLEFLIYFQGNSAPDKSGLPSDRFSAERTGGSVSTLTIQRTQQEDSAVYLCASSRDPHNEQFFGPGTRLTVL.